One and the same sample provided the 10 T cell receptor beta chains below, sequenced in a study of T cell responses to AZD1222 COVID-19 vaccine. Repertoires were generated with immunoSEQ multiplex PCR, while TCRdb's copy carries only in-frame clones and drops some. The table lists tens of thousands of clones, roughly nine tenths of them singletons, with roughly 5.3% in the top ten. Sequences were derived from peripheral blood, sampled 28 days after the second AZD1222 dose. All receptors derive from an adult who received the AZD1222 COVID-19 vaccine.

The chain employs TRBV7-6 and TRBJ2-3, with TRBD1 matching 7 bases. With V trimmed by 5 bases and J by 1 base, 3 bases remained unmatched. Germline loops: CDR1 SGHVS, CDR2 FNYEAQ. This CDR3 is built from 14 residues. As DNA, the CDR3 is TGTGCCAGCAGCCATGGACAGGGCACAGATACGCAGTATTTT. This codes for CASSHGQGTDTQYF.

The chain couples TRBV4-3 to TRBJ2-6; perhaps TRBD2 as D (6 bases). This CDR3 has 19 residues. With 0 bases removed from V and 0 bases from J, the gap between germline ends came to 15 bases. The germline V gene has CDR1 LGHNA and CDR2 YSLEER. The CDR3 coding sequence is TGCGCCAGCAGCCAAGAGGAGGGAAGATCAAGCTCTGGGGCCAACGTCCTGACTTTC. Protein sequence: CASSQEEGRSSSGANVLTF.

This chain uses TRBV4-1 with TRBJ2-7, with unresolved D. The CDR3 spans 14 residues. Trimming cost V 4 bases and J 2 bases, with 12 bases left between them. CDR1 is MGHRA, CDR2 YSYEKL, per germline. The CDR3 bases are TGCGCCAGCAGCCTCAAATCTGGTACCTACGAGCAGTACGTC. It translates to CASSLKSGTYEQYV.

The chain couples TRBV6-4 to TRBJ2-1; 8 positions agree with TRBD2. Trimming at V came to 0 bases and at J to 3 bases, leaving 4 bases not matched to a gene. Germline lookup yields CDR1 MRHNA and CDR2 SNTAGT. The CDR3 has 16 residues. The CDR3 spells CASSDSSSGDYNEQFF. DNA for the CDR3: TGTGCCAGCAGTGACTCTAGTAGCGGGGACTACAATGAGCAGTTCTTC.

The CDR3 nucleotides read TGTGCCAGCAGCAAAGATTTGGAAAACCAAGAGACCCAGTACTTC. The encoded protein is CASSKDLENQETQYF. The V gene is TRBV21-1, the J gene TRBJ2-5. TRBV21-1 is termed a pseudogene. This CDR3 contains 15 residues.

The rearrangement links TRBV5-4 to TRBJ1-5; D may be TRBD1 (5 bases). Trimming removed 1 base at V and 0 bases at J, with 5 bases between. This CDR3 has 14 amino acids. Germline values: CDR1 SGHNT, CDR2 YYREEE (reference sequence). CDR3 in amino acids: CASSLRGSNQPQHF. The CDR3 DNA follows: TGTGCCAGCAGCTTGAGGGGTAGCAATCAGCCCCAGCATTTT.

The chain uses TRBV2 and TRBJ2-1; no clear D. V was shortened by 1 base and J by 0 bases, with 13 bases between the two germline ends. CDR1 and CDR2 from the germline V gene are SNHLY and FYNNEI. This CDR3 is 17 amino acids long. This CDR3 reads CASSEEGWTSSYNEQFF. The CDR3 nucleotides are TGTGCCAGCAGTGAAGAGGGCTGGACGAGCTCCTACAATGAGCAGTTCTTC.

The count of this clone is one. CDR3 residues: CASSGGTGGGELFF. The CDR3 bases are TGTGCCAGCAGCGGGGGGACAGGGGGCGGGGAGCTGTTTTTT. The J gene is TRBJ2-2, the V gene TRBV5-4, with 11 bases matching TRBD1. Germline CDR1 SGHNT, CDR2 YYREEE (reference sequence). Trimming at V came to 4 bases and at J to 7 bases, leaving 3 bases not matched to a gene. This CDR3 region has 14 residues.

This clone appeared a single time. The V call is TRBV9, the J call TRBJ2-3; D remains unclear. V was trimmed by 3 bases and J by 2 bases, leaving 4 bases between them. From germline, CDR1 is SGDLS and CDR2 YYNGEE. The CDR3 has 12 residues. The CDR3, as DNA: TGTGCCAGCAGCGGGGCCACAGATACGCAGTATTTT. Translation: CASSGATDTQYF. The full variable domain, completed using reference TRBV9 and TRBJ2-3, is DSGVTQTPKHLITATGQRVTLRCSPRSGDLSVYWYQQSLDQGLQFLIQYYNGEERAKGNILERFSAQQFPDLHSELNLSSLELGDSALYFCASSGATDTQYFGPGTRLTVL.

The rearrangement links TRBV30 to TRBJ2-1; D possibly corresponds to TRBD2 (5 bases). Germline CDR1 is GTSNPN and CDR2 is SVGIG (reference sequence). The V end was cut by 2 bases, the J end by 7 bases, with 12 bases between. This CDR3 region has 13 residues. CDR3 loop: CAWSRSRDNEQFF. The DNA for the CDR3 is TGTGCCTGGAGTCGGTCCCGGGATAATGAGCAGTTCTTC.